This T cell receptor beta chain was captured in a study of blood T cell repertoires in COVID-19. Method: immunoSEQ multiplex PCR; TCRdb's copy keeps in-frame clones and lacks some. This table has approximately 160,000 clones, over 80% appearing once. This receptor was taken from a man aged 70 or older who had recovered from COVID-19. Material: peripheral blood.

The CDR3, as DNA: TGTGCCAGCAGCTTAGGGGGGACAGGGGGCGTGTGGACTGAAGCTTTCTTT. This translates into CASSLGGTGGVWTEAFF. The chain recombines TRBV7-8 with TRBJ1-1; 12 bases map to TRBD1. Trimming at V came to 1 base and at J to 5 bases, leaving 8 bases not matched to a gene. The germline CDR1 and CDR2 sequences are SGHVS and FQNEAQ. The CDR3 contains 17 residues.